This T cell receptor (beta chain) was captured in a study of blood T cell repertoires in COVID-19. After removal of 3 bases from V and 3 bases from J, the junction contained 4 bases not matched to a gene. CDR1 GTSNPN and CDR2 SVGIG come from the germline V gene (reference sequence). The CDR3 length is 13 residues. Measured with immunoSEQ multiplex PCR; TCRdb has only the in-frame clones, and not every one. The repertoire has about 210,000 clones, about four fifths of them found once; the top ten carry 8% to 9%. The clonotype was recovered from a woman between 45 and 65 years old with acute COVID-19. Sequencing input: PBMCs or T cells enriched from blood (not recorded which). The gene calls are TRBV30 and TRBJ1-2, with 7 nucleotides matching TRBD1. CDR3 region: CAWRMTGHYGYTF. The CDR3 coding sequence is TGTGCCTGGAGGATGACAGGGCACTATGGCTACACCTTC.